The 19 T cell receptor beta chains below all came from one sample that was sequenced in a study of T-cell memory formation after mild COVID-19. MiXCR, applied by TCRdb to the 5' RACE reads, yields one record per CDR3 protein. Among 450,000 or so distinct CDR3 sequences, roughly 25% were seen once, and the ten largest hold under 15%. Sequenced input: PBMCs or a T cell subset sorted from them (not recorded which). These receptors were taken from an adult woman who had mild COVID-19 (a few samples of this study predate the infection). Cell type and time point are not known.

This clonotype was counted only a few times. The rearrangement uses TRBV6-5 and TRBJ2-2; D possibly corresponds to TRBD1 (5 bases). Trimming took 0 bases from V and 1 from J, leaving 9 bases between them. CDR3 length: 16 residues. CDR1 and CDR2 (germline): MNHEY, SVGAGI. The chain's CDR3 is CASSYSGQWNTGELFF. CDR3 nucleotide sequence: TGTGCCAGCAGTTACTCGGGGCAATGGAACACCGGGGAGCTGTTTTTT.

This chain links TRBV29-1 with TRBJ2-7; 8 nucleotides line up with TRBD2. With 4 bases clipped from V and 4 bases from J, the junction kept 6 bases outside the gene matches. This CDR3 comprises 13 residues. In germline, CDR1 is SQVTM, CDR2 ANQGSEA. The DNA for the CDR3 is TGCAGCGTTGTAAGCGGGAGCGGGTACGAGCAGTACTTC. This sequence encodes CSVVSGSGYEQYF.

There are a few counts of this clonotype. V usage is TRBV4-3 and J usage is TRBJ2-3, with 8 bases aligning to TRBD1. The ends lost 0 bases at V and 0 bases at J; junction bases unmatched: 8. The germline gives CDR1 LGHNA, CDR2 YSLEER. The CDR3 extends over 18 amino acids. CDR3 in amino acids: CASSQDAWQGASTDTQYF. The CDR3 DNA follows: TGCGCCAGCAGCCAAGATGCGTGGCAGGGGGCAAGCACAGATACGCAGTATTTT.

The V and J genes are TRBV7-6 and TRBJ2-1; TRBD2 aligns across 11 bases. Trimming at V came to 3 bases and at J to 6 bases, leaving 16 bases not matched to a gene. Germline loops: CDR1 SGHVS, CDR2 FNYEAQ. The CDR3 spans 19 residues. The CDR3 is CASSFDIAGGLKASNEQFF. The CDR3 DNA sequence: TGTGCCAGCAGCTTCGACATAGCGGGGGGGCTCAAGGCGAGCAATGAGCAGTTCTTC.

This clonotype was seen more than once but under ten times. V and J are TRBV7-2 and TRBJ2-3, with 9 positions matching TRBD2. The germline CDR1 and CDR2 sequences are SGHTA and FQGNSA. CDR3 length: 17 residues. The V and J ends lost 2 bases and 1 base, in that order; junction bases with no gene match: 7. CDR3 amino acids: CASSLFGASGGTDTQYF. The CDR3 DNA sequence: TGTGCCAGCAGCTTATTCGGGGCTAGCGGGGGCACAGATACGCAGTATTTT.

This clonotype turned up a few times. This sequence joins TRBV7-3 and TRBJ2-1; no clear D gene. CDR3 size: 13 residues. The V end was cut by 0 bases, the J end by 10 bases, with 10 bases between. CDR1 is SGHTA and CDR2 is FQGTGA in the germline V gene. This chain's CDR3 is CASSLTGIKEQFF. DNA for the CDR3: TGTGCCAGCAGCTTAACGGGGATAAAGGAGCAGTTCTTC.

The chain links TRBV18 to TRBJ2-1; D remains ambiguous. Germline V gene lookup returns CDR1 KGHSH and CDR2 LQKENI. CDR3 length equals 12 residues. The ends were cut back, 5 bases at V and 7 bases at J, with 9 bases in the middle. The DNA of the CDR3 is TGTGCCAGCTCATCTACACGGAATGAGCAGTTCTTC. Its translation is CASSSTRNEQFF. The whole variable domain, remainder taken from reference TRBV18 and TRBJ2-1, is NAGVMQNPRHLVRRRGQEARLRCSPMKGHSHVYWYRQLPEEGLKFMVYLQKENIIDESGMPKERFSAEFPKEGPSILRIQQVVRGDSAAYFCASSSTRNEQFFGPGTRLTVL.

This clonotype has more than one count but fewer than ten. The genes are TRBV5-1 and TRBJ2-7; 13 bases map to TRBD2. There are 15 residues in the CDR3. The junction had 3 bases not matched to a gene; V was cut back by 2 bases and J by 4 bases. The germline CDR1 and CDR2 sequences are SGHRS and YFSETQ. In DNA, the CDR3 is TGCGCCAGCAGCTTAGGACTAGCGGGAGAGTACGAGCAGTACTTC. This gives the protein CASSLGLAGEYEQYF.

This clonotype was detected a few times. The chain carries TRBV7-2 and TRBJ2-3; 16 bases fit TRBD2. Germline CDR1 reads SGHTA; CDR2 reads FQGNSA. V shed 2 bases and J 1 base; nucleotides not matched to a gene: 3. The CDR3 has 18 residues. The CDR3: CASSLRGLAGGGTDTQYF. The CDR3 DNA reads as TGTGCCAGCAGCTTACGGGGACTAGCGGGAGGGGGCACAGATACGCAGTATTTT. Using reference TRBV7-2 and TRBJ2-3 for the parts outside the CDR3, the full variable domain is GAGVSQSPSNKVTEKGKDVELRCDPISGHTALYWYRQSLGQGLEFLIYFQGNSAPDKSGLPSDRFSAERTGGSVSTLTIQRTQQEDSAVYLCASSLRGLAGGGTDTQYFGPGTRLTVL.

V and J are TRBV5-1 and TRBJ2-7; D not resolved. Between the trimmed V and J ends, which lost 7 bases and 3 bases, there was a span of 11 bases. This CDR3 comprises 12 residues. CDR1 is SGHRS and CDR2 is YFSETQ in the germline V gene. The CDR3 here is CASVGPGYEQYF. The CDR3 DNA is TGCGCCAGCGTAGGGCCGGGCTACGAGCAGTACTTC.

The gene calls are TRBV7-7 and TRBJ2-3; the D is unclear. Germline CDR1 is SSHAT and CDR2 is FNYEAQ (reference sequence). There are 15 residues in the CDR3. V lost 5 bases to trimming and J lost 1 base, with 13 bases between them. CDR3 in DNA: TGTGCCAGCAGCCCATCTGGACCGGGCACAGATACGCAGTATTTT. This translates into CASSPSGPGTDTQYF.

This clonotype was observed a handful of times. The V and J genes are TRBV29-1 and TRBJ1-2; D gene uncertain. Germline CDR1 SQVTM, CDR2 ANQGSEA. The CDR3 is 9 residues long. V lost 4 bases and J lost 11, with 8 bases in between. The CDR3 is CSVGEVYTF. CDR3 bases: TGCAGCGTTGGTGAGGTTTACACCTTC.

This clonotype occurred a few times. The gene calls are TRBV29-1 and TRBJ2-7; 9 nucleotides align to TRBD1. With 3 bases clipped from V and 1 base from J, the junction kept 4 bases outside the gene matches. Germline values: CDR1 SQVTM, CDR2 ANQGSEA. CDR3 size: 14 residues. Here the CDR3 DNA reads TGCAGCGTTGATTCGGGGACAGGGTCCTACGAGCAGTACTTC. Protein product: CSVDSGTGSYEQYF.

The chain couples TRBV24-1 to TRBJ1-5; D gene ambiguous. The CDR3 runs to 14 residues. The V gene lost 4 bases and the J gene lost 4 bases, with 10 bases spanning the gap. Germline V gives CDR1 KGHDR, CDR2 SFDVKD. The CDR3 sequence: CATSDSHENQPQHF. The CDR3 DNA follows: TGTGCCACCAGTGACTCACATGAGAATCAGCCCCAGCATTTT.

This clonotype has just a few counts. The rearrangement joins TRBV7-8 to TRBJ1-6, with D unresolved. Germline CDR1 reads SGHVS; CDR2 reads FQNEAQ. The CDR3 totals 14 residues. Trimming removed 3 bases from V and 9 bases from J, with 12 bases in between. The CDR3 spells CASSFGQLSSPLHF. CDR3 nucleotide sequence: TGTGCCAGCAGCTTCGGTCAGCTTAGTTCACCCCTCCACTTT.

A few counts support this clonotype. The chain is built from TRBV2 and TRBJ1-6, with D tentatively TRBD1 (5 bases). The CDR3 covers 15 residues. Germline-derived CDR1 and CDR2 are SNHLY and FYNNEI. Trimming took off 6 bases at V and 1 base at J, with 10 bases between the two ends. This CDR3 is CASSLEGSYNSPLHF. CDR3 DNA: TGTGCCAGCAGCCTTGAGGGGTCCTATAATTCACCCCTCCACTTT.

This chain joins TRBV11-3 and TRBJ2-5; 9 nucleotides match TRBD2. The CDR3 loop spans 16 amino acids. The V segment lost 2 bases and the J segment 1 base; nucleotides outside the gene matches: 5. CDR1 and CDR2 from the germline V gene are SGHNT and YENEEA. The CDR3 coding sequence is TGTGCCAGCAGCTTATGGGTTAGCGGGGGCCAAGAGACCCAGTACTTC. Its translation is CASSLWVSGGQETQYF.

This clonotype was found a few times. This chain joins TRBV24-1 and TRBJ2-2; unclear D gene. This CDR3 is built from 14 residues. Germline lookup yields CDR1 KGHDR and CDR2 SFDVKD. The V and J ends lost 2 bases and 4 bases respectively, with 7 bases between them. CDR3 DNA: TGTGCCACCAGTGATTCAGGATTCACCGGGGAGCTGTTTTTT. Translated: CATSDSGFTGELFF.

This clonotype turned up a few times. This rearrangement joins TRBV19 to TRBJ2-1, with 7 bases matching TRBD1. The V segment lost 7 bases and the J segment 7 bases; nucleotides outside the gene matches: 10. CDR1 LNHDA and CDR2 SQIVND come from the germline V gene (reference sequence). The CDR3 contains 14 residues. CDR3 DNA: TGTGCCAGTAACGACAGGGATTTAAGGAATGAGCAGTTCTTC. This gives the protein CASNDRDLRNEQFF.